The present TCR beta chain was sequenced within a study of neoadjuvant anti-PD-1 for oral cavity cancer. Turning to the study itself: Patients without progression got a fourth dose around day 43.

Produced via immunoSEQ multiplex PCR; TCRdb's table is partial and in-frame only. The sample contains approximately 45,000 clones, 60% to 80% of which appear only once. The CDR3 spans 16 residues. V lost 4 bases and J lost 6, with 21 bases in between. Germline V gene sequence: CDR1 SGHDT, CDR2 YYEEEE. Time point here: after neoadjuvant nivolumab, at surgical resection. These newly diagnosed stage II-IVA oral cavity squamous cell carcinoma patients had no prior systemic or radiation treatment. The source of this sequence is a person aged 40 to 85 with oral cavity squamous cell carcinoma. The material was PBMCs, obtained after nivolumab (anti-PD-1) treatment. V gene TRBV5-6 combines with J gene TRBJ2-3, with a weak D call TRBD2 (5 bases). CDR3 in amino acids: CASSQAVTSRGDTQYF. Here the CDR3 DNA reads TGTGCCAGCAGCCAGGCGGTCACCTCTCGAGGGGATACGCAGTATTTT.